This section outlines one T cell receptor beta chain sequence together with its context. Produced via immunoSEQ multiplex PCR; TCRdb's table is partial and in-frame only. The data contain about 2,200,000 clones, 85% to 95% of them seen just once; the ten biggest clones take up roughly 1.7%. CD8 cells classed as naive were CD45RO-negative and positively selected for CCR7, excluding terminally differentiated effector memory CD45RA+ cells. V gave up 0 bases and J gave up 4 bases, with 12 bases separating them. The germline V gene has CDR1 GTSNPN and CDR2 SVGIG (reference sequence). The CDR3 covers 15 residues. The data originate from a study of shared clonotypes between healthy human individuals.

The clonotype was recovered from a man aged 18 to 30 in good health. Some clones in this sample may be carry-over from other donors' samples. The rearrangement uses TRBV30 and TRBJ1-4, with unresolved D. What was sequenced was naive CD8+ T cells from PBMCs. The CDR3 coding sequence is TGTGCCTGGAGTGTAACGTCACTCGTTAATGAAAAACTGTTTTTT. Its protein product is CAWSVTSLVNEKLFF.